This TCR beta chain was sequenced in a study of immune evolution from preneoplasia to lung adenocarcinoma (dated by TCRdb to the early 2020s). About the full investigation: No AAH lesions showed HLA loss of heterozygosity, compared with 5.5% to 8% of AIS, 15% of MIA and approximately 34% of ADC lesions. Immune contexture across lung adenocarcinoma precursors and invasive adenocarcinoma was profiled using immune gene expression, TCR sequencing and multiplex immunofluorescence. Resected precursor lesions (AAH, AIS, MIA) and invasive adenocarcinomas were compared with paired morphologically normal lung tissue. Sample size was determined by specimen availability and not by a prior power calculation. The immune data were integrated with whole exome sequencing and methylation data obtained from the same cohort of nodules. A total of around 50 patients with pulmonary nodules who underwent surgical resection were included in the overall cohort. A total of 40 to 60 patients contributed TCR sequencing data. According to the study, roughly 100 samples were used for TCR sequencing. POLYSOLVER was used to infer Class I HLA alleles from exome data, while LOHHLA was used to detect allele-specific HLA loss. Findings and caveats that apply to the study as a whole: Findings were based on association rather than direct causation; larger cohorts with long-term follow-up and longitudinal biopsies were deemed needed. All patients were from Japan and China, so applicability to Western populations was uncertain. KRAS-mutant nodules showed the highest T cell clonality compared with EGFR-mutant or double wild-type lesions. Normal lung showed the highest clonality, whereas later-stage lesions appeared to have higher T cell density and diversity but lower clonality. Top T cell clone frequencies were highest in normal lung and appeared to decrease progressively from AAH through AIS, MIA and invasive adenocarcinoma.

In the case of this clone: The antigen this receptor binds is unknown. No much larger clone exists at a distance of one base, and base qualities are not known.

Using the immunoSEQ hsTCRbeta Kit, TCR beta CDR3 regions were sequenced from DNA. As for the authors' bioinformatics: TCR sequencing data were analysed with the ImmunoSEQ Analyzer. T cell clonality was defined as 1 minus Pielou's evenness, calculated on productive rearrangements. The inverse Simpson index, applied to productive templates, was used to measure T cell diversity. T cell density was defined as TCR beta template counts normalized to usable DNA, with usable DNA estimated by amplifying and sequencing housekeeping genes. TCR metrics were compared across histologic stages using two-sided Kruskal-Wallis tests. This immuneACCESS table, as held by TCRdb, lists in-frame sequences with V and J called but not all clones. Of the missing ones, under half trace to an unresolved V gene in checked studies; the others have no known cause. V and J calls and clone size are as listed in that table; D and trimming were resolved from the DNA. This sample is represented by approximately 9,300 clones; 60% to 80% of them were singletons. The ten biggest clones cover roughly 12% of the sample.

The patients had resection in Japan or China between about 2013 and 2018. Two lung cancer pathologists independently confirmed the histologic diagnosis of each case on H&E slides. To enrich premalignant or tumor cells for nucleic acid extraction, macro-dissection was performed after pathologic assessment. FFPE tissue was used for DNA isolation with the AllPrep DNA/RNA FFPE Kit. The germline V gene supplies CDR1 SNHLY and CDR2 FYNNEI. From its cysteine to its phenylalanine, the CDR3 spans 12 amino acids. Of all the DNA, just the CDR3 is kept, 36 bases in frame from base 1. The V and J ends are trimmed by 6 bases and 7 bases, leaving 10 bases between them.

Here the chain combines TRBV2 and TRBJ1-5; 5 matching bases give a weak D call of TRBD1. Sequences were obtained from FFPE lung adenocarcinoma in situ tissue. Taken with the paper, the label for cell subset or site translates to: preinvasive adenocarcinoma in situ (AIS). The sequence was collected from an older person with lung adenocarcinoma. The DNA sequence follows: TGTGCCAGCAGCGCCACAGGCCAGCCCCAGCATTTT. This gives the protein CASSATGQPQHF.